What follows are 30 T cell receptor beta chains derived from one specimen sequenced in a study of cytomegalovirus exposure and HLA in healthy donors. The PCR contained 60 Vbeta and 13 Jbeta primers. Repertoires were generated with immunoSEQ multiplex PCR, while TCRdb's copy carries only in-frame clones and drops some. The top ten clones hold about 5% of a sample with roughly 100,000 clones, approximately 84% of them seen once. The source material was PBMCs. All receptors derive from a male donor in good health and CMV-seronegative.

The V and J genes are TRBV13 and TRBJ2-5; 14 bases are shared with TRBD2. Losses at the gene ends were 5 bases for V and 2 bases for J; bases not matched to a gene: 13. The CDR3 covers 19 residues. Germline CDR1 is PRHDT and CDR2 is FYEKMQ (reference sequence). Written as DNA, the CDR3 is TGTGCCAGCAGCCGACTAGCGGGGGGGGTTGCAACGGTACAAGAGACCCAGTACTTC. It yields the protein CASSRLAGGVATVQETQYF.

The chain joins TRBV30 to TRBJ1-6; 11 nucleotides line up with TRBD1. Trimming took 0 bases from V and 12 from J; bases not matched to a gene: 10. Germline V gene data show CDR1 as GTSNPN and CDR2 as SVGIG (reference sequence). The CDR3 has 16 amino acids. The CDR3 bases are TGTGCCTGGAGTGTATGGACAGGGGGCTCGGTGGTACCCCTCCACTTT. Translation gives CAWSVWTGGSVVPLHF.

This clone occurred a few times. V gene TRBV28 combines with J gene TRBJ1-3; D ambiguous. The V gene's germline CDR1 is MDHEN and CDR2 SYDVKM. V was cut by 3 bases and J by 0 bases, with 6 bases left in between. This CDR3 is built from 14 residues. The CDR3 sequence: CASSFGASGNTIYF. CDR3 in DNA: TGTGCCAGCAGTTTCGGTGCCTCTGGAAACACCATATATTTT.

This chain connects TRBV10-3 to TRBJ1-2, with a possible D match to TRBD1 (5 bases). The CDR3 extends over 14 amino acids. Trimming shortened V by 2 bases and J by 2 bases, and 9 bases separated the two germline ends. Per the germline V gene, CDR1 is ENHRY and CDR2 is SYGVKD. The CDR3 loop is CAISERGRNYGYTF. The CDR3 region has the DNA TGTGCCATCAGTGAGAGGGGCAGAAACTATGGCTACACCTTC.

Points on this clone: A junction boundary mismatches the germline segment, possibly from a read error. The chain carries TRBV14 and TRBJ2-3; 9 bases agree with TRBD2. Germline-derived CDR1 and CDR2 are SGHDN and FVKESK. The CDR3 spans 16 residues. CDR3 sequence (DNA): TGTGCCAGCAGTCAAGCGGGAGGCTTCCGCACAGATACGCAGTATTTT. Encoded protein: CASSQAGGFRTDTQYF. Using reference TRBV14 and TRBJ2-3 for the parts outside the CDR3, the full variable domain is EAGVTQFPSHSVIEKGQTVTLRCDPISGHDNLYWYRRVMGKEIKFLLHFVKESKQDESGMPNNRFLAERTGGTYSTLKVQPAELEDSGVYFCASSQAGGFRTDTQYFGPGTRLTVL.

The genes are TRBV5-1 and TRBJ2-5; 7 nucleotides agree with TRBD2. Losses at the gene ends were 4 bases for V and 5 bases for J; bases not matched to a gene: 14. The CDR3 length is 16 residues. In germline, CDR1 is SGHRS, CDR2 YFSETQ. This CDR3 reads CASSPGASGEGETQYF. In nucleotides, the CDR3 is TGCGCCAGCAGCCCCGGGGCTAGCGGTGAGGGGGAGACCCAGTACTTC.

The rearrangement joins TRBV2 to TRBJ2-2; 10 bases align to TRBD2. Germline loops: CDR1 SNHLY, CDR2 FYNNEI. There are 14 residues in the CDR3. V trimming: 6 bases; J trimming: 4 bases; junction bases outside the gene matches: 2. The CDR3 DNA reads TGTGCCAGCAGAGGACTAGCGGTCACCGGGGAGCTGTTTTTT. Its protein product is CASRGLAVTGELFF.

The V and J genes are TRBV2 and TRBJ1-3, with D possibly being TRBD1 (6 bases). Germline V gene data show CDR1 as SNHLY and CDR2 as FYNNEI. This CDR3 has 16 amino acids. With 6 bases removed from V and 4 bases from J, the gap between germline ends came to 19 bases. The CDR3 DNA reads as TGTGCCAGCAGGGGGGACACCGGCAATGGGGGAAACACCATATATTTT. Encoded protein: CASRGDTGNGGNTIYF.

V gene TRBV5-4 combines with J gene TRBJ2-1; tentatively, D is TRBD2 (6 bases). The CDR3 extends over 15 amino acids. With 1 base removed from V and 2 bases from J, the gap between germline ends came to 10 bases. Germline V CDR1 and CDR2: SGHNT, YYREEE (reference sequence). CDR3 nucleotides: TGTGCCAGCAGCTTGTCCCAGCGGGCCTACAATGAGCAGTTCTTC. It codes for CASSLSQRAYNEQFF.

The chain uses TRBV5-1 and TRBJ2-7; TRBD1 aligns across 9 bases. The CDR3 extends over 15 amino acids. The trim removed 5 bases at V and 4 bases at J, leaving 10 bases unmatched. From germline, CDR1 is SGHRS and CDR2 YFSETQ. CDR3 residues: CASRSGTGYSYEQYF. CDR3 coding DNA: TGCGCCAGCAGATCCGGGACAGGGTATTCGTACGAGCAGTACTTC.

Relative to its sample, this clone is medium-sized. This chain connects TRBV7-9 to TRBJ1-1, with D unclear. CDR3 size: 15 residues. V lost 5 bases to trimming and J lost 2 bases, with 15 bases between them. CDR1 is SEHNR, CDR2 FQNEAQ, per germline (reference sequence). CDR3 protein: CASSPAERLNTEAFF. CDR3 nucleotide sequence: TGTGCCAGCAGCCCTGCAGAGAGGCTTAACACTGAAGCTTTCTTT.

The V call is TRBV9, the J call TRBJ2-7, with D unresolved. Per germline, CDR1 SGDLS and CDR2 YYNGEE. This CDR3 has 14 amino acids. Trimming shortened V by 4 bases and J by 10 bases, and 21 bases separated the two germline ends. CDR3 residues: CASSFTGDTRFQYF. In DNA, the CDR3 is TGTGCCAGCAGCTTCACCGGAGATACCCGATTTCAGTACTTC.

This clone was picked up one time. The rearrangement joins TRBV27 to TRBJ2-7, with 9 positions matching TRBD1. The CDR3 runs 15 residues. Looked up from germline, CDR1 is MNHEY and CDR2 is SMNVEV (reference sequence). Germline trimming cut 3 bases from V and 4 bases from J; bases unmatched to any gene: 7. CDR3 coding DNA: TGTGCCAGCAGTTTGATGGGACAGGGATTGTACGAGCAGTACTTC. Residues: CASSLMGQGLYEQYF.

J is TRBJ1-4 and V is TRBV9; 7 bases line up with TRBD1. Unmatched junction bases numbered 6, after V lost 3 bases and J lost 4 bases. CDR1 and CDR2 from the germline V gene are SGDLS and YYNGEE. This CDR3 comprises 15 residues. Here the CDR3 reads CASSALTGINEKLFF. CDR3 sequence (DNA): TGTGCCAGCAGCGCCTTGACAGGGATTAATGAAAAACTGTTTTTT.

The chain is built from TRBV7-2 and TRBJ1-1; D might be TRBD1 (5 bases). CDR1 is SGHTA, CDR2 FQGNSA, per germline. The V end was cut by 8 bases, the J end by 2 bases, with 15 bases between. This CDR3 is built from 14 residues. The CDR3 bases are TGTGCCAGCGGCGAACAGGCGTTCAACACTGAAGCTTTCTTT. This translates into CASGEQAFNTEAFF. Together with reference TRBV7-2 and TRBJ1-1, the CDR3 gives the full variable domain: GAGVSQSPSNKVTEKGKDVELRCDPISGHTALYWYRQSLGQGLEFLIYFQGNSAPDKSGLPSDRFSAERTGGSVSTLTIQRTQQEDSAVYLCASGEQAFNTEAFFGQGTRLTVV.

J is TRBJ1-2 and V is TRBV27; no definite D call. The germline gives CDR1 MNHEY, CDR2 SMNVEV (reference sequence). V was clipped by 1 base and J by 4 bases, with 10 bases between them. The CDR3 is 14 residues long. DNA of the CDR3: TGTGCCAGCAGTTTATATCGGGGTAGCTATGGCTACACCTTC. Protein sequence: CASSLYRGSYGYTF.

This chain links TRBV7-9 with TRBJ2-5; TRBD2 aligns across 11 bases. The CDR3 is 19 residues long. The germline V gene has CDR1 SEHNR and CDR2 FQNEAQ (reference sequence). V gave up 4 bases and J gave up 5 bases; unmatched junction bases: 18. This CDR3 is CASSSPVLAGEIDQETQYF. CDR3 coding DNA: TGTGCCAGCAGCTCCCCGGTACTAGCGGGAGAGATAGATCAGGAGACCCAGTACTTC.

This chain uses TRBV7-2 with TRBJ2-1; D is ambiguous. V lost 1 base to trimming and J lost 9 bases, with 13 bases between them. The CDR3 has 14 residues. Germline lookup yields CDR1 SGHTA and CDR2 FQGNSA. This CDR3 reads CASSLVIGSGEQFF. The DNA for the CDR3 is TGTGCCAGCAGCTTAGTAATTGGGTCGGGTGAGCAGTTCTTC.

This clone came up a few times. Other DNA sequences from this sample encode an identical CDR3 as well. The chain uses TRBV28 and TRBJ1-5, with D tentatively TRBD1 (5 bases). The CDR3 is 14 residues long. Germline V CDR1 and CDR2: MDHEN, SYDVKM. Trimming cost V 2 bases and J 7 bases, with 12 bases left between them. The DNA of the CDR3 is TGTGCCAGCAGTTTACCGGGGGACGGGCAGCCCCAGCATTTT. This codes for CASSLPGDGQPQHF.

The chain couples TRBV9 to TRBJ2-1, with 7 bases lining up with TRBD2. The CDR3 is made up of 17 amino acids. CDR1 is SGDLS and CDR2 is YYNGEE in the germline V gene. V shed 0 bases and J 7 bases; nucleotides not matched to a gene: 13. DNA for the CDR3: TGTGCCAGCAGCGTAGTGGGTAGCGGGTACCCGGGGAATGAGCAGTTCTTC. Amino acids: CASSVVGSGYPGNEQFF.

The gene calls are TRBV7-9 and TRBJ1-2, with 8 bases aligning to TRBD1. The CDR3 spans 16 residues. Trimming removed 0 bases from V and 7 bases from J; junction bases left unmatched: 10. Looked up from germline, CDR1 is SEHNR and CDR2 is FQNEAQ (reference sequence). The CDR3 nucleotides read TGTGCCAGCAGCTTAGCCGGACAGGGTTTTGTAAGTGGCTACACCTTC. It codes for CASSLAGQGFVSGYTF.

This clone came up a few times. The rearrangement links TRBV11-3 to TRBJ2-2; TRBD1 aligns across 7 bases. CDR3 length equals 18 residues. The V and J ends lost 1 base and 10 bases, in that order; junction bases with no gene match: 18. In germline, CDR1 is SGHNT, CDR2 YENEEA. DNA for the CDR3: TGTGCCAGCAGCTTAGCCCTCCCATTCGTACAGGGGCCTGCGGAGCTGTTTTTT. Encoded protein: CASSLALPFVQGPAELFF.

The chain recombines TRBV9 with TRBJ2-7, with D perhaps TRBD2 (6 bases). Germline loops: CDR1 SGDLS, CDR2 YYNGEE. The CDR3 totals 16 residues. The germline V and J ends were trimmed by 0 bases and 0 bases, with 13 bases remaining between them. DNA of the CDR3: TGTGCCAGCAGCGTAGGAGGGGCGGGGAGCTCCTACGAGCAGTACTTC. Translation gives CASSVGGAGSSYEQYF.

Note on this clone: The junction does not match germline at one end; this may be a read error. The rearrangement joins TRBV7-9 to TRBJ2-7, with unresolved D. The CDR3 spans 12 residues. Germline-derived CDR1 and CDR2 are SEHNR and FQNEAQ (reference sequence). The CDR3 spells CSSSLSSYEQYF. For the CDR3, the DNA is TGTTCCAGCAGCTTGAGCTCCTACGAGCAGTACTTC.

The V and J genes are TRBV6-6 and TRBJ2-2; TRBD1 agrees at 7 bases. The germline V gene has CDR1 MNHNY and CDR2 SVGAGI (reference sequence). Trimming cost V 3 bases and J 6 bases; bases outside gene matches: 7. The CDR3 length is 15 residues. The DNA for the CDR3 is TGTGCCAGCAGTTATAGAGGGGGCGCGTCCGGGGAGCTGTTTTTT. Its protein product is CASSYRGGASGELFF.

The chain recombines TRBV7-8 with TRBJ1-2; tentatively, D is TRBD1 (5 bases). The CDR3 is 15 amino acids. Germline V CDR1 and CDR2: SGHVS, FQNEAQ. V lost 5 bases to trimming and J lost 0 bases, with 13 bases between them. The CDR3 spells CASSVLGGANYGYTF. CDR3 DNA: TGTGCCAGCAGCGTCCTCGGGGGAGCTAACTATGGCTACACCTTC.

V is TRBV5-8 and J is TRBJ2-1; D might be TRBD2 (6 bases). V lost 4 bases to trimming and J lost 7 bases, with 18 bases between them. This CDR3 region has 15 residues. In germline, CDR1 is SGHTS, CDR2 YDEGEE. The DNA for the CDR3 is TGTGCCAGCAGCGACCGGGACTCATTTAGGAATGAGCAGTTCTTC. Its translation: CASSDRDSFRNEQFF.

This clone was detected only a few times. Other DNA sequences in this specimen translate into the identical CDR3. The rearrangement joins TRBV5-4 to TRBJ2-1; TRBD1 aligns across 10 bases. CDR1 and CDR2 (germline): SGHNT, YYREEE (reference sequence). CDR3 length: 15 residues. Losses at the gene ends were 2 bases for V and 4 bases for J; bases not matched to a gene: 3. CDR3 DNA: TGTGCCAGCAGCTTCGGGACAGGGGTTTACAATGAGCAGTTCTTC. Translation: CASSFGTGVYNEQFF.

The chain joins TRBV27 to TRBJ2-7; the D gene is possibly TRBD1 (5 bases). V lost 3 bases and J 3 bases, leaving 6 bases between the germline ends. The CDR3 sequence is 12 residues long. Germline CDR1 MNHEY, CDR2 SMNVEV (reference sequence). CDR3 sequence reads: CASSLQGYEQYF. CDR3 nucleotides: TGTGCCAGCAGTTTGCAGGGCTACGAGCAGTACTTC.

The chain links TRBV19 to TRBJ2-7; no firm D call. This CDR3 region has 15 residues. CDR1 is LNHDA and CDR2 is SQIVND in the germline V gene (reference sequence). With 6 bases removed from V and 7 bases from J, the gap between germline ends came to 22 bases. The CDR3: CASSETTLLPREQYF. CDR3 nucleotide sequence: TGTGCCAGTAGCGAAACAACCCTACTCCCTAGGGAGCAGTACTTC.